This T cell receptor (beta chain) appears in the sequencing data of a study of T cells after yellow fever vaccination. Study results and caveats: Of the clonotypes, a small share occurred in both CD4 and CD8 compartments.

Turning to this clonotype: The antigen is unknown.

The length of the CDR3 is 14 residues. V lost 5 bases and J lost 4, with 12 bases in between. CDR1 and CDR2 from the germline V gene are DFQATT and SNEGSKA (reference sequence). TCRdb itself ran the 5' RACE reads through MiXCR, one entry per CDR3 protein. The table lists hundreds of thousands of distinct CDR3 sequences, approximately 6% of them singletons. The chain carries TRBV20-1 and TRBJ1-6, with D possibly TRBD1 on 5 matching bases. The receptor comes from a man younger than 45 who received the YFV17D yellow fever vaccine. The starting material was PBMCs, obtained 5 days after the yellow fever booster vaccination. The CDR3 sequence is CSAAGTGYNSPLHF. CDR3 DNA sequence: TGCAGTGCTGCAGGGACCGGGTATAATTCACCCCTCCACTTT.